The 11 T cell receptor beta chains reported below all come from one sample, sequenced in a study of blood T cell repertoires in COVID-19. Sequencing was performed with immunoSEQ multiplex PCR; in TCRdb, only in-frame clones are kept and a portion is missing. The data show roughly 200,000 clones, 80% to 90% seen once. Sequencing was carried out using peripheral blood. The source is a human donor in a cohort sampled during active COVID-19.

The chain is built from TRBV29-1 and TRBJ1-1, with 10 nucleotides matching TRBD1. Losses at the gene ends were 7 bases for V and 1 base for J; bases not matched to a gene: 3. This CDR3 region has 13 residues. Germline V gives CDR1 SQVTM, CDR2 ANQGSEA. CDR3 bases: TGCAGCGGGGACAGGGGACCGAACACTGAAGCTTTCTTT. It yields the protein CSGDRGPNTEAFF.

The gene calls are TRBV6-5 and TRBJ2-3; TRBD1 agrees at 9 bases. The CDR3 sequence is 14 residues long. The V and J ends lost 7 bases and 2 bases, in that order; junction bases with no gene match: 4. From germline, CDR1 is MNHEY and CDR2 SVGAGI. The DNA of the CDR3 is TGTGCCAGCAACCGGGACAGGGACACAGATACGCAGTATTTT. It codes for CASNRDRDTDTQYF.

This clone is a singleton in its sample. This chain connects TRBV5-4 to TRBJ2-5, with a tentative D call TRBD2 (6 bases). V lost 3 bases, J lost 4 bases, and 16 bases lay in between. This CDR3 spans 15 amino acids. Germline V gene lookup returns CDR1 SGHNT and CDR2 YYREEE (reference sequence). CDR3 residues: CASSSPSEPRETQYF. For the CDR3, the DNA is TGTGCCAGCAGCTCCCCTAGCGAACCCCGAGAGACCCAGTACTTC.

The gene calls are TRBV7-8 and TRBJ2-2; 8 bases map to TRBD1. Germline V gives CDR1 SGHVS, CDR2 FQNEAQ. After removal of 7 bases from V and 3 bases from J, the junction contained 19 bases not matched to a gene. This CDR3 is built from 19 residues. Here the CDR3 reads CASTLKWSGGAADTGELFF. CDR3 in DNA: TGTGCCAGCACCCTTAAATGGTCAGGGGGCGCAGCGGACACCGGGGAGCTGTTTTTT.

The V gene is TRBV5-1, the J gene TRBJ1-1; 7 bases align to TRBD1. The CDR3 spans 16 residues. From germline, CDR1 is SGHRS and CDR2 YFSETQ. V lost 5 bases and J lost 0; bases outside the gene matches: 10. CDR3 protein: CASRADPGQLNTEAFF. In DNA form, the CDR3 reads TGCGCCAGCAGAGCGGACCCGGGACAGTTGAACACTGAAGCTTTCTTT.

Here the CDR3 reads CASSYDRNQPQHF. The CDR3 DNA sequence: TGTGCCAGCAGTTACGACAGAAATCAGCCCCAGCATTTT. This rearrangement joins TRBV6-5 to TRBJ1-5, with D tentatively TRBD1 (5 bases). V was pared by 2 bases and J by 4 bases, with 6 bases between. The CDR3 extends over 13 amino acids. Per the germline V gene, CDR1 is MNHEY and CDR2 is SVGAGI.

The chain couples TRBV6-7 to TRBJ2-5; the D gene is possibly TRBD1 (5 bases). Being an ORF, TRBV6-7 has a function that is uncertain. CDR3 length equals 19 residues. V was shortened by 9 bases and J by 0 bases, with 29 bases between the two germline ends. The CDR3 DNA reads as TGTGCCAGTCCCCTCGGTGTGCAGGGAACCCCCGAGTACCAAGAGACCCAGTACTTC. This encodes CASPLGVQGTPEYQETQYF.

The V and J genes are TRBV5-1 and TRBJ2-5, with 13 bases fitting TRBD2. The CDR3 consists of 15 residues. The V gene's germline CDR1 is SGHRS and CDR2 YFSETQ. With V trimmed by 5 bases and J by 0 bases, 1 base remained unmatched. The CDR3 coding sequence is TGCGCCAGCAGGGGGACTAGCGGGAACCAAGAGACCCAGTACTTC. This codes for CASRGTSGNQETQYF.

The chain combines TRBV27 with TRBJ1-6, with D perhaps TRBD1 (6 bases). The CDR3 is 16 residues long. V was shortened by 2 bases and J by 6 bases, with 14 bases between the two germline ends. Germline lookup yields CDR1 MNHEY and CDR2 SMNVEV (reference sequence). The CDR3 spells CASSLEGGARNSPLHF. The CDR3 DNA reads TGTGCCAGCAGTTTAGAGGGGGGGGCCCGTAATTCACCCCTCCACTTT.

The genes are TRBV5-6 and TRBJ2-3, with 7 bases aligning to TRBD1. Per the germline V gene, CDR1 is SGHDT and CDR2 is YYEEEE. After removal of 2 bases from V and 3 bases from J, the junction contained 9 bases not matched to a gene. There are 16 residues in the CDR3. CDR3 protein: CASSFYTGVLTDTQYF. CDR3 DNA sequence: TGTGCCAGCAGCTTTTATACAGGGGTTCTTACAGATACGCAGTATTTT.

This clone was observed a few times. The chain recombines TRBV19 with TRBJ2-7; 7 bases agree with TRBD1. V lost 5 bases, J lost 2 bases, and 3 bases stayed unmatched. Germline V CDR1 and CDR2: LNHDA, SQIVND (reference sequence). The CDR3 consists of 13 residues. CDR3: CASSPQGAYEQYF. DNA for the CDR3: TGTGCCAGTAGTCCCCAGGGGGCCTACGAGCAGTACTTC. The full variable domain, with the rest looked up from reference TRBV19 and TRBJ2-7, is DGGITQSPKYLFRKEGQNVTLSCEQNLNHDAMYWYRQDPGQGLRLIYYSQIVNDFQKGDIAEGYSVSREKKESFPLTVTSAQKNPTAFYLCASSPQGAYEQYFGPGTRLTVT.